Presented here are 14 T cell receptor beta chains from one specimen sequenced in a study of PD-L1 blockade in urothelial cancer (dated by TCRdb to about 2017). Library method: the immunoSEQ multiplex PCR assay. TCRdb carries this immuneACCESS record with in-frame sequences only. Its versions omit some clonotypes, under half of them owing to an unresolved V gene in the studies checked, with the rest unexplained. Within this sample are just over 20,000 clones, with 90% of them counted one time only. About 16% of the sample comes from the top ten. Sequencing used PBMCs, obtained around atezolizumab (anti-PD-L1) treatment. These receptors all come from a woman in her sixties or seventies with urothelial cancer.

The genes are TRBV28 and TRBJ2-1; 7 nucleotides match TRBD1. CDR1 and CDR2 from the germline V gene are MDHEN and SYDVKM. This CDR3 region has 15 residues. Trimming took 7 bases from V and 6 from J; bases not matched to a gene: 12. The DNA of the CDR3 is TGTGCCAGCACCACCCTACGACAGGGTACCAATGAGCAGTTCTTC. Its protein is CASTTLRQGTNEQFF.

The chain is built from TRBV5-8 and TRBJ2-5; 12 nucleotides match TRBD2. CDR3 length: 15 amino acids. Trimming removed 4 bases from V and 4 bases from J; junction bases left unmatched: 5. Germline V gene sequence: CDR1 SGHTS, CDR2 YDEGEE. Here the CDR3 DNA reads TGTGCCAGCAGCCAGGGACTAGCGGGCTTAGAGACCCAGTACTTC. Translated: CASSQGLAGLETQYF.

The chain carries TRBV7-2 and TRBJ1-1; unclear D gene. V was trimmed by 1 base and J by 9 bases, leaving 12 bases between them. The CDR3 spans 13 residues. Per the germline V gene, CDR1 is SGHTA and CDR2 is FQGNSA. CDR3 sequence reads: CASSLDYTGQAFF. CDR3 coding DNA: TGTGCCAGCAGCTTAGACTACACGGGTCAAGCTTTCTTT.

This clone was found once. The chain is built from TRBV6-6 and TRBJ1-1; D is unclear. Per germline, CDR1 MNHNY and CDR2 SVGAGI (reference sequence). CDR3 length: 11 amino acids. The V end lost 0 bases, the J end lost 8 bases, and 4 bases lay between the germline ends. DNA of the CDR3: TGTGCCAGCAGTTACTCGACAGAAGCTTTCTTT. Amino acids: CASSYSTEAFF.

The CDR3 DNA is TGTGCCAGCAGATATAATACTGAAGCTTTCTTT. This gives the protein CASRYNTEAFF. This chain connects TRBV27 to TRBJ1-1; D gene uncertain. Germline V gene data show CDR1 as MNHEY and CDR2 as SMNVEV (reference sequence). This CDR3 has 11 amino acids. The V gene lost 6 bases and the J gene lost 5 bases, with 7 bases spanning the gap.

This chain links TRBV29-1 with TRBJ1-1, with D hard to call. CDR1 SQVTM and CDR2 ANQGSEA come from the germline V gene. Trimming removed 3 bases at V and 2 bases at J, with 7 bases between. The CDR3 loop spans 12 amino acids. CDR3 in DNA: TGCAGCGTTGACCCGGTTAACACTGAAGCTTTCTTT. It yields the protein CSVDPVNTEAFF.

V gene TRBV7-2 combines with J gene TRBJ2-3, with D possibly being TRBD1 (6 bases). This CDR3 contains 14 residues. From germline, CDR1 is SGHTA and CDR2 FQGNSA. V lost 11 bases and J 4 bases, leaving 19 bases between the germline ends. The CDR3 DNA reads TGTGCCTCCAAATTGGGCAGGGGCGCAGATACGCAGTATTTT. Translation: CASKLGRGADTQYF.

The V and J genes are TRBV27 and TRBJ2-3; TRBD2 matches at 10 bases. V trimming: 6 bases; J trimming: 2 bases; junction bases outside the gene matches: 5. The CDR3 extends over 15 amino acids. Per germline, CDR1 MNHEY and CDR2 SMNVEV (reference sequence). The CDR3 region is CASSESGRVTDTQYF. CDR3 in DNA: TGTGCCAGCAGCGAAAGCGGGAGGGTCACAGATACGCAGTATTTT.

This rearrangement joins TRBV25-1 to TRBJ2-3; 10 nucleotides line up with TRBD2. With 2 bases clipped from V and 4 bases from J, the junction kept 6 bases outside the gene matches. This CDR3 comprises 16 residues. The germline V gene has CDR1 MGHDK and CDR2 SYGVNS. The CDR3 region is CASSEPTSGAPDTQYF. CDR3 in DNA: TGTGCCAGCAGTGAACCCACTAGCGGGGCGCCAGATACGCAGTATTTT.

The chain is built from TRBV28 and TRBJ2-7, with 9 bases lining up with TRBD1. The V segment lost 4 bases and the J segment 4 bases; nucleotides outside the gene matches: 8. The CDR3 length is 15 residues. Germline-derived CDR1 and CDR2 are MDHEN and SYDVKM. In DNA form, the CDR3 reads TGTGCCAGCAGTTCTTCCGGGACAGGGTCGTACGAGCAGTACTTC. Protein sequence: CASSSSGTGSYEQYF.

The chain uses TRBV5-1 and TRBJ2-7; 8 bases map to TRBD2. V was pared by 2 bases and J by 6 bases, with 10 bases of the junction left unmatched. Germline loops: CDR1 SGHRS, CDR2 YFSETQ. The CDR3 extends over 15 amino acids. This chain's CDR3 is CASSFSSTSEGEQYF. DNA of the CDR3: TGCGCCAGCAGCTTCAGTTCGACTAGCGAAGGCGAGCAGTACTTC.

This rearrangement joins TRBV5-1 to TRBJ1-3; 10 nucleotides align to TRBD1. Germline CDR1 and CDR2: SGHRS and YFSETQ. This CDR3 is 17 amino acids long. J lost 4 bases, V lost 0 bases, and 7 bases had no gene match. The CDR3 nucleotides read TGCGCCAGCAGCTTGGCGGGGACAGGGGAATACGGAAACACCATATATTTT. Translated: CASSLAGTGEYGNTIYF.

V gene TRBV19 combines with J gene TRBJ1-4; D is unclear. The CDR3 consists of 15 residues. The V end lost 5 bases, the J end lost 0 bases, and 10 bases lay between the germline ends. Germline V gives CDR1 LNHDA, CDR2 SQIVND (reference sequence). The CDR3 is CASSVRSATNEKLFF. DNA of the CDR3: TGTGCCAGTAGTGTGAGGTCAGCAACTAATGAAAAACTGTTTTTT.

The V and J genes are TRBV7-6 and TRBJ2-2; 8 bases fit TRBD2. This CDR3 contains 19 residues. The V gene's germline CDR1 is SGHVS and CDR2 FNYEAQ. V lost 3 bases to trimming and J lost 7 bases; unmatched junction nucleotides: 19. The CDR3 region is CASSFTWKSGSRSGGELFF. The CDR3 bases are TGTGCCAGCAGCTTCACTTGGAAAAGCGGGAGCCGTAGTGGCGGGGAGCTGTTTTTT.